This T cell receptor beta chain is from a study of blood T cell repertoires in COVID-19. Background on the study: Samples taken during acute and convalescent COVID-19 were collected in the United States, Italy and Spain. PBMCs, B-cell-depleted T cells, or T cells were the source of the cDNA or gDNA that made up the material.

Germline lookup yields CDR1 KGHDR and CDR2 SFDVKD. Trimming removed 3 bases from V and 3 bases from J, with 13 bases in between. This CDR3 comprises 15 residues. Authors' data handling: Estimation of nucleated cell counts relied on the amplification of reference gene primers. Clones were sequenced by immunoSEQ multiplex PCR, and TCRdb holds only the in-frame ones, with some missing. V, J and clone size were drawn from that table, and D and trimming were deduced from the DNA. The repertoire has about 69,000 clones, nearly 80% of them found once; the top ten carry around 47%. The rearrangement links TRBV24-1 to TRBJ2-5; D not certain. The sequence came from a human donor in a cohort sampled during active COVID-19. The source material was peripheral blood. CDR3 bases: TGTGCCACCAGTGATCCCTATAGCCTTGAAGAGACCCAGTACTTC. Protein: CATSDPYSLEETQYF.